The present entry profiles one T cell receptor (beta chain) with its context. Its antigen is not yet known. Base qualities are not recorded, but no much larger clone differs from it by a single base. Patients with uncontrolled infections, other autoimmune diseases, pregnancy or lactation were excluded. Diagnoses were established on the basis of clinical symptoms, serum thyroxine and TRAb, thyroid ultrasound, and orbital computed tomography. Trizol reagent was used to extract total RNA, and RNA quality was then checked on an Agilent 2100 Bioanalyzer. CDR1 and CDR2 are read off the germline V gene (reference sequence) as SEHNR and FQNEAQ. V lost 3 bases and J lost 1 base, and the count of bases not matched to a germline gene is 4. The CDR3 runs 15 residues from the cysteine to the phenylalanine. Just the 45-base CDR3 DNA is kept, in frame starting at base 1. The data are from a study of T cells in Graves' hyperthyroidism and ophthalmopathy (dated by TCRdb to the late 2010s). Study-wide context: A discovery cohort of about a hundred patients, 43 with Graves' ophthalmopathy and 55 to 60 with stable Graves' hyperthyroidism, was used to find distinguishing TCR V-J signatures. Prospective prediction of ophthalmopathy was tested in an independent validation cohort of fewer than 20 hyperthyroidism patients and approximately 17 patients who later progressed to ophthalmopathy. The 90 to 100 discovery patients were randomly divided into training and test sets at a 7:3 ratio. The study also compared thyroid tissue and blood T-cell repertoires from roughly 6 Graves' hyperthyroidism patients. After sampling, hyperthyroidism patients received methimazole starting at 30 mg daily, and ophthalmopathy patients received high-dose intravenous methylprednisolone. TCR Vbeta CDR3 sequencing of 130 to 150 peripheral blood samples (over 40 ophthalmopathy, 75 to 80 hyperthyroidism and roughly 17 progressor patients) is reported in the paper.

Amplification of TCR beta CDR3 regions was carried out from RNA transcripts. The TCR CDR3 was subjected to a first round of RT-PCR using the HTBI primer set and the Qiagen OneStep RT-PCR kit. Libraries were constructed in a second round of multiplex PCR, after which size selection and purification were performed. Sequencing of the libraries was done on an Illumina HiSeq2000 using paired-end 100 bp reads. The study's own analysis went as follows. SOAPnuke was used to process the raw data, removing reads that contained adapters or uncalled bases, had a mean Phred below 15, or lacked an exact match to the constant primer or identifier. COPE v1.2.5 was used to merge high-quality paired reads, and clonotypes were defined as unique nucleotide sequences. MiTCR v1.1 was used to align the clonotypes against IMGT TRBV, TRBD and TRBJ reference segments. Only V-J combinations with frequency above 0.0001, covering about 99% of repertoires, were analysed. The TCS score was defined as F50 (clonal expansion) divided by E x V (chaos), with BLOSUM62-based TCRdist calculated between CDR3 peptides within each V-J. Welch's t-statistics and random forest reduced just over 500 V-J features to 10 to 15, which were used in a naive Bayes classifier (R e1071). The similarity between thyroid and blood repertoires was quantified using the Morisita-Horn index. TCRdb trimmed the raw reads at Q25, called clones with MiXCR and kept productive beta chains. A single entry per CDR3 protein holds the most common genes and DNA from its merged rows. Here the V and J calls rest on TCRdb's processing, not on the authors' analysis. The sample profile shows around 600,000 distinct CDR3 sequences; roughly 45% of them were found once. 6.5% to 9% of the sample goes to the ten largest clones.

Paper-wide results and their limitations: A 13 V-J signature model separated ophthalmopathy from stable hyperthyroidism, with around 88% sensitivity and 81.08% specificity in cross-validation and 80%/75% in testing. During validation, the model predicted progression to ophthalmopathy a median of roughly six months ahead of onset, with around 65% sensitivity and about 75% specificity. Sample size was not statistically predetermined, and investigators were not blinded to group allocation. Most expanded thyroid clonotypes (frequency above 0.001) were also detected in blood, a finding suggesting that blood repertoires may reflect thyroid immune responses.

The specimen sequenced was peripheral blood or thyroid tissue (not recorded which). The rearrangement combines TRBV7-9 with TRBJ1-1; 8 of the junction bases match TRBD1. This clonotype was obtained from an adult man with Graves' disease, either hyperthyroidism or ophthalmopathy (not recorded which). The CDR3 region has the sequence CASSFDRGWNTEAFF. The DNA sequence reads TGTGCCAGCAGCTTCGACAGGGGATGGAACACTGAAGCTTTCTTT.